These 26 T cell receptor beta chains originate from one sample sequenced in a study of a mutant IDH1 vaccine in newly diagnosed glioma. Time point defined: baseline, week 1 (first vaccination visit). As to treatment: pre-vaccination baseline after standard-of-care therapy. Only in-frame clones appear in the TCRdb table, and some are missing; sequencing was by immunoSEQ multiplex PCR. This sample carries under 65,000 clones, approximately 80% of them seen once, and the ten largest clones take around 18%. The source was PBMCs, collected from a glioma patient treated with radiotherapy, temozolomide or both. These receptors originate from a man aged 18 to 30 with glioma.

CDR3 coding DNA: TGTGCCAGCAGCTTGAGGCATGCGGGGGGCTACACCTTC. Translation gives CASSLRHAGGYTF. This chain connects TRBV5-4 to TRBJ1-2; the D is unclear. Germline V gene sequence: CDR1 SGHNT, CDR2 YYREEE (reference sequence). This CDR3 has 13 residues. Trimming shortened V by 1 base and J by 8 bases, and 12 bases separated the two germline ends.

In DNA form, the CDR3 reads TGCGCCAGCAGCTTGGAGGGTGGTTCCTATGGCTACACCTTC. It encodes CASSLEGGSYGYTF. The genes are TRBV5-1 and TRBJ1-2, with D uncertain. Germline CDR1 and CDR2: SGHRS and YFSETQ. V was pared by 0 bases and J by 4 bases, with 10 bases between. The CDR3 is 14 residues long.

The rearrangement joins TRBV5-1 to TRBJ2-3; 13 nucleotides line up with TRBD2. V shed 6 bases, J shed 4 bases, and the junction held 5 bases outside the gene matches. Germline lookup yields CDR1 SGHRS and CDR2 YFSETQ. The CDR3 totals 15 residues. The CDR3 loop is CASTQGLAGSDTQYF. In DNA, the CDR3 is TGCGCCAGCACCCAGGGACTAGCGGGATCAGATACGCAGTATTTT.

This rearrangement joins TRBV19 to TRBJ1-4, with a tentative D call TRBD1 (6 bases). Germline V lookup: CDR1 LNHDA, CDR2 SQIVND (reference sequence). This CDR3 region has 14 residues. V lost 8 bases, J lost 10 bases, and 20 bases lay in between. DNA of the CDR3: TGTGCCAGTCAACCGAGCGTCGGGACACTAAAACTGTTTTTT. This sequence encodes CASQPSVGTLKLFF.

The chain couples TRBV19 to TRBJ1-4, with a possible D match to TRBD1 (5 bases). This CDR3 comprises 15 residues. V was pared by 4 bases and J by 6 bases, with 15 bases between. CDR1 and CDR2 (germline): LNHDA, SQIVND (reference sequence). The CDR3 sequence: CASSKDNLGDEKLFF. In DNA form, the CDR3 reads TGTGCCAGTAGTAAGGACAACCTGGGGGATGAAAAACTGTTTTTT. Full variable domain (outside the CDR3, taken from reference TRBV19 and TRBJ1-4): DGGITQSPKYLFRKEGQNVTLSCEQNLNHDAMYWYRQDPGQGLRLIYYSQIVNDFQKGDIAEGYSVSREKKESFPLTVTSAQKNPTAFYLCASSKDNLGDEKLFFGSGTQLSVL.

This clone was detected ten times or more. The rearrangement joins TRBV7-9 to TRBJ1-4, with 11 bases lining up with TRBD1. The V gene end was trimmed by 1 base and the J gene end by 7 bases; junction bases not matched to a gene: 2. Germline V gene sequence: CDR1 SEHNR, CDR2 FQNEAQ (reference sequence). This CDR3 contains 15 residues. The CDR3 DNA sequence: TGTGCCAGCAGCTTAGGGACAGGGGGCGGTGAAAAACTGTTTTTT. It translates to CASSLGTGGGEKLFF.

CDR3 DNA: TGTGCCATACTCGGGAGGAACACTGAAGCTTTCTTT. Translation: CAILGRNTEAFF. The chain uses TRBV28 and TRBJ1-1; D remains unclear. The CDR3 sequence is 12 residues long. Germline V lookup: CDR1 MDHEN, CDR2 SYDVKM. V lost 10 bases and J lost 1, with 10 bases in between.

The CDR3 DNA reads TGTGCCAGCAGCTTGGCAAGGTTCCTGGCGGGGGCCAACGTCCTGACTTTC. It translates to CASSLARFLAGANVLTF. This sequence joins TRBV5-8 and TRBJ2-6; no reliable D call. V was shortened by 0 bases and J by 4 bases, with 14 bases between the two germline ends. Germline CDR1 reads SGHTS; CDR2 reads YDEGEE. The CDR3 is 17 residues long.

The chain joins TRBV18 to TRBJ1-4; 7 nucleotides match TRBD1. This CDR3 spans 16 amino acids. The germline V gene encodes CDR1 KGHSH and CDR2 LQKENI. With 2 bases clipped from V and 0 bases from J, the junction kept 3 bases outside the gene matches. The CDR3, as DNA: TGTGCCAGCTCACCAACCACAGGGGCAACTAATGAAAAACTGTTTTTT. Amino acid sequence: CASSPTTGATNEKLFF.

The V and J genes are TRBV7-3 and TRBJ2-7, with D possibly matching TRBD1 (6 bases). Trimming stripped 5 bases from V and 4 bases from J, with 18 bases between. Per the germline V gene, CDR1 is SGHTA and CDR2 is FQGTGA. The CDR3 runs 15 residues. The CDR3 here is CASSPQPGQLYEQYF. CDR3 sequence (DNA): TGTGCCAGCAGCCCGCAACCGGGACAACTTTACGAGCAGTACTTC.

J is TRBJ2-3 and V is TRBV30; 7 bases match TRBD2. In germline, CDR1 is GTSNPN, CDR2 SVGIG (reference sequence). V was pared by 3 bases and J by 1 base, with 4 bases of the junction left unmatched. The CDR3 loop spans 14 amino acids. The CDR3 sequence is CAWSLGGGTDTQYF. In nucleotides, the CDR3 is TGTGCCTGGAGCCTGGGGGGGGGCACAGATACGCAGTATTTT.

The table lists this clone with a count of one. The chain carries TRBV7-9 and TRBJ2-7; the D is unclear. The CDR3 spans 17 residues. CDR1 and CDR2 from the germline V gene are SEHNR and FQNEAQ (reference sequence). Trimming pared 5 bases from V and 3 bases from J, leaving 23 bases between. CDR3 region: CASSPEKSSDRYYEQYF. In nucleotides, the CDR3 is TGTGCCAGCAGCCCCGAGAAATCTTCGGACCGGTACTACGAGCAGTACTTC.

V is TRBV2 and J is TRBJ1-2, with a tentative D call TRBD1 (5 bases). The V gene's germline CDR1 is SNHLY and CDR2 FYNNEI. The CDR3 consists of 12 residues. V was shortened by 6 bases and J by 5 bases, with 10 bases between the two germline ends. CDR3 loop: CASRQGAYGYTF. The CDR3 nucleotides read TGTGCCAGCAGGCAGGGAGCTTATGGCTACACCTTC. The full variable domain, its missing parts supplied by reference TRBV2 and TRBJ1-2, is EPEVTQTPSHQVTQMGQEVILRCVPISNHLYFYWYRQILGQKVEFLVSFYNNEISEKSEIFDDQFSVERPDGSNFTLKIRSTKLEDSAMYFCASRQGAYGYTFGSGTRLTVV.

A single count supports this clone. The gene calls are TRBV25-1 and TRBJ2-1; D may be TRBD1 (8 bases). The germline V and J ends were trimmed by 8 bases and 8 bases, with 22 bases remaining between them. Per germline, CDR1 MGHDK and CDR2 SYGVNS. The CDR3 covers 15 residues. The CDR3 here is CASHSPRTGRDEQFF. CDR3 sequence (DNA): TGTGCCAGCCACTCACCTCGGACAGGGAGGGATGAGCAGTTCTTC.

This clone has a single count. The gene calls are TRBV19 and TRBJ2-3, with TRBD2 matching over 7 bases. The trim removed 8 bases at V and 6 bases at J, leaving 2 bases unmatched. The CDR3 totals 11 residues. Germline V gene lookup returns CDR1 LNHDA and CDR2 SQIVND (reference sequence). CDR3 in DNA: TGTGCCAGTTTGGGGGGGGATACGCAGTATTTT. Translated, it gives CASLGGDTQYF.

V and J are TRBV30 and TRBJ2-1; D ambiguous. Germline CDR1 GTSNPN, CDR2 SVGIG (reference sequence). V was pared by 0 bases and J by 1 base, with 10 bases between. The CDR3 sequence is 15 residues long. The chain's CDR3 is CAWSVGAASYNEQFF. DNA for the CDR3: TGTGCCTGGAGTGTAGGTGCTGCTTCCTACAATGAGCAGTTCTTC.

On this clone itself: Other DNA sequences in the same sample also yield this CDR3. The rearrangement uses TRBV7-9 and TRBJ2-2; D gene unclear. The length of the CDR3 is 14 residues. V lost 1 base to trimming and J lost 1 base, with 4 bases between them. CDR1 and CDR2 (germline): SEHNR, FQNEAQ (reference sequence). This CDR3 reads CASSLVQNTGELFF. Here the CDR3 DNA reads TGTGCCAGCAGCTTAGTCCAGAACACCGGGGAGCTGTTTTTT.

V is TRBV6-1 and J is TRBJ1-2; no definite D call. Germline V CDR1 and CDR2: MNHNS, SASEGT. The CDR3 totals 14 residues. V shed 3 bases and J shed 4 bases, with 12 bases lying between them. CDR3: CASSETTAVYGYTF. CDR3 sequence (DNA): TGTGCCAGCAGTGAGACGACTGCGGTCTATGGCTACACCTTC.

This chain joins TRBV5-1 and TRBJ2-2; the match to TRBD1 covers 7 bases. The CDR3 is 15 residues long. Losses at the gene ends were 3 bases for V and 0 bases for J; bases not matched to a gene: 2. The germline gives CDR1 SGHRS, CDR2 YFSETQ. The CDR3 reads CASSWGTANTGELFF. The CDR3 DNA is TGCGCCAGCAGCTGGGGGACAGCGAACACCGGGGAGCTGTTTTTT. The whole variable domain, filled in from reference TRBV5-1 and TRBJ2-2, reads KAGVTQTPRYLIKTRGQQVTLSCSPISGHRSVSWYQQTPGQGLQFLFEYFSETQRNKGNFPGRFSGRQFSNSRSEMNVSTLELGDSALYLCASSWGTANTGELFFGEGSRLTVL.

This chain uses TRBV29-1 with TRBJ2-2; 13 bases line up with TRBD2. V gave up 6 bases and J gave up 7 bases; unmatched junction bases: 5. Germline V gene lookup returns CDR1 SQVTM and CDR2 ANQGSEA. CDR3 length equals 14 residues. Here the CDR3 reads CSVGLAGAFGELFF. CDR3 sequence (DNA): TGCAGCGTCGGACTAGCGGGGGCCTTCGGGGAGCTGTTTTTT.

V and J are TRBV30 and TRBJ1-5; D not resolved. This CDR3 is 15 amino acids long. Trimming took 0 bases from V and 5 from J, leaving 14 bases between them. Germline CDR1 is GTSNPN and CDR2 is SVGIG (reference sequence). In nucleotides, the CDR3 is TGTGCCTGGAGTGTAATAGGGCAGTTCCATCAGCCCCAGCATTTT. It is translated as CAWSVIGQFHQPQHF.

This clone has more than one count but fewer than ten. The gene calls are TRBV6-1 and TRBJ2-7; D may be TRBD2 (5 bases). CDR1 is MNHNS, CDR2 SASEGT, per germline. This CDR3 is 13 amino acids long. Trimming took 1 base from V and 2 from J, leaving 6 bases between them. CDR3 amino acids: CASSEGGTYEQYF. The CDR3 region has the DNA TGTGCCAGCAGTGAAGGAGGGACCTACGAGCAGTACTTC.

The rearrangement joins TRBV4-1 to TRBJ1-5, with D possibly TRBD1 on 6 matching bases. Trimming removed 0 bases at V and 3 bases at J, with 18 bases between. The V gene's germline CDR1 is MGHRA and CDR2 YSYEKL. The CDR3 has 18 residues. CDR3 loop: CASSQDQRGRTHNQPQHF. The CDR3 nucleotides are TGCGCCAGCAGCCAAGATCAGCGGGGGCGAACCCACAATCAGCCCCAGCATTTT.

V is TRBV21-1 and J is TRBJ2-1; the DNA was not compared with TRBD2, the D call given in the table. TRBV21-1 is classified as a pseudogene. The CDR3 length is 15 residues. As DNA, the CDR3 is TGTGCCAGCAGCAAAGATATAACTAGCGCCGAAGAGCAGTTCTTC. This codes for CASSKDITSAEEQFF.

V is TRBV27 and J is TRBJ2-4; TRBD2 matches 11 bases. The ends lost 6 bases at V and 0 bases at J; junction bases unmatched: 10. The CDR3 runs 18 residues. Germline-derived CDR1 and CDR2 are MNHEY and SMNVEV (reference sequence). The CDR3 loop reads CASSPRTSGLLAKNIQYF. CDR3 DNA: TGTGCCAGCAGCCCTAGGACTAGCGGGCTACTAGCCAAAAACATTCAGTACTTC.

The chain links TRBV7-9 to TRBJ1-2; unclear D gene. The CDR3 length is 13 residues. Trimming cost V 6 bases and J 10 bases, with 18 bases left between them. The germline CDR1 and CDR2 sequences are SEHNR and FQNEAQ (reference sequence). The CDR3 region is CASRRGTGVDYTF. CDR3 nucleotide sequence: TGTGCCAGCAGGCGTGGTACCGGGGTGGACTACACCTTC.